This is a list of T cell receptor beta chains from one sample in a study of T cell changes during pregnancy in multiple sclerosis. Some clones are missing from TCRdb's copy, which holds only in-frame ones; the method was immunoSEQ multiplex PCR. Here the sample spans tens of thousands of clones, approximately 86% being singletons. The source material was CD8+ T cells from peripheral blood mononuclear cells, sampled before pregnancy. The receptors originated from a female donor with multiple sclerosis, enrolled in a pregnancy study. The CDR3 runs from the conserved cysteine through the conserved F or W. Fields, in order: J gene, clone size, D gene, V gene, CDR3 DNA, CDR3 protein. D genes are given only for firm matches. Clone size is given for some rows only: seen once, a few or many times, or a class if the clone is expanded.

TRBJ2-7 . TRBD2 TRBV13 TGTGCCAGCAGCTCGGCCGGGACTAGCGGGAGTTTAACCCCCGAGCAGTACTTC CASSSAGTSGSLTPEQYF
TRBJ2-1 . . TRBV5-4 TGTGCCAGCAGCTTCCGGGGTATCTACAATGAGCAGTTCTTC CASSFRGIYNEQFF
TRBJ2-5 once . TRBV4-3 TGCGCCAGCAGCCAAGAGGGGGCGCGTGAGACCCAGTACTTC CASSQEGARETQYF
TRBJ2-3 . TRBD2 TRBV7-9 TGTGCCAGCAGCCCGTTCCGGGACTATCCCCTCAAGGGTACGCAGTATTTT CASSPFRDYPLKGTQYF
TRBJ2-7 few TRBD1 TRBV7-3 TGTGCCAGCAGCTTATCGGTTCAGGGGGTCGAATCCGAGCAGTACTTC CASSLSVQGVESEQYF
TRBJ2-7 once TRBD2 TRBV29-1 TGCAGCGTAACCGGGACTAGCGGGGACTACTACAAGCAGTACTTC CSVTGTSGDYYKQYF
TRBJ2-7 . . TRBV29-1 TGCAGCGCCCTTGCGTCTAGGCCGAATTACGAGCAGTACTTC CSALASRPNYEQYF
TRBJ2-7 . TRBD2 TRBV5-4 TGTGCCAGCAGCAACCGGGCGGGAGGGCCGGTTGGCGAGCAGTACTTC CASSNRAGGPVGEQYF
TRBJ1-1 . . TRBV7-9 TGTGCCAGCAGCAACCCGACAGCCGCGAACACTGAAGCTTTCTTT CASSNPTAANTEAFF
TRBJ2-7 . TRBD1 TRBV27 TGTGCCAGCAGTTTATTTGCCCCGGGACAGAAGAATAACGAGCAGTACTTC CASSLFAPGQKNNEQYF
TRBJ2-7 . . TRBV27 TGTGCCAGCAGTTTAGAGGGAGGAGAGCAGTACTTC CASSLEGGEQYF
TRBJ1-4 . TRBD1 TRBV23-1 TGCGCCAGCGCACCGGGACAGGGGGTGGCTAATGAAAAACTGTTTTTT CASAPGQGVANEKLFF
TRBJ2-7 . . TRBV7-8 TGTGCCAGCAGCTTAGTGCGGGGATCCCGTTACGAGCAGTACTTC CASSLVRGSRYEQYF
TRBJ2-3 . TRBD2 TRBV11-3 TGTGCCAGCAGCTTAGAGGGTAGCGGGGAAGCAGATACGCAGTATTTT CASSLEGSGEADTQYF
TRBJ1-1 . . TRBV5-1 TGCGCCAGCAGCTTCGGGGGGCGGGACACTGAAGCTTTCTTT CASSFGGRDTEAFF
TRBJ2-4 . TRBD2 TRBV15 TGTGCCACCAGCACCGGGACTAGCGGGGCTAGCGGAGACATTCAGTACTTC CATSTGTSGASGDIQYF
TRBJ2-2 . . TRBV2 TGTGCCAGCAGTAACAGGGACAAAGGCGGGGAGCTGTTTTTT CASSNRDKGGELFF
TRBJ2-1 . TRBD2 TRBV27 TGTGCCAGCAGTTCCAAACTAGCGGGCCATACCAATGAGCAGTTCTTC CASSSKLAGHTNEQFF
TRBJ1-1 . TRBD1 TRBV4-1 TGCGCCAGCAGCCAAAGGGGGCTGAACACTGAAGCTTTCTTT CASSQRGLNTEAFF
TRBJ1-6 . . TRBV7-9 TGTGCCAGCAGCTGGTGGCAGGGCCACGGAAATTCACCCCTCCACTTT CASSWWQGHGNSPLHF
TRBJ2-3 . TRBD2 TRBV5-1 TGCGCCAGCAAATTGACTAGCGGCAGCACAGATACGCAGTATTTT CASKLTSGSTDTQYF
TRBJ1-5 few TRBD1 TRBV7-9 TGTGCCAGCAGCCCCGGGACAGATAGCAATCAGCCCCAGCATTTT CASSPGTDSNQPQHF